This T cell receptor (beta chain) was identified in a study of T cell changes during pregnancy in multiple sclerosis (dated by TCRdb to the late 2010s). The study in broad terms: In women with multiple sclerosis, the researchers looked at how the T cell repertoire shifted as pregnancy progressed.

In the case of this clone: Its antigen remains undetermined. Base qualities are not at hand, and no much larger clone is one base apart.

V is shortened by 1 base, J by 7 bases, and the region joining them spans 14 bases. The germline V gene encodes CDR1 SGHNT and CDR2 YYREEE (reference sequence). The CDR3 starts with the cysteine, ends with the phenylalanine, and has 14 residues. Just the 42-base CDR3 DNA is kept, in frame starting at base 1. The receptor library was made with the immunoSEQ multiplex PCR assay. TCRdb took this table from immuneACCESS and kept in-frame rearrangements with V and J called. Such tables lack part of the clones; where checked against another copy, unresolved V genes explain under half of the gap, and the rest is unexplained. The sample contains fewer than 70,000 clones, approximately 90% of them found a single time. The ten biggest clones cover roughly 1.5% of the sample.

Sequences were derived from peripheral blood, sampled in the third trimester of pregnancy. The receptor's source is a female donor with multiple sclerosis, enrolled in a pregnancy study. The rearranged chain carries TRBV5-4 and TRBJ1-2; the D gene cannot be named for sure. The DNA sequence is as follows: TGTGCCAGCAGCTTGTTCAATAGCTGGCTTGGCTACACCTTC. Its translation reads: CASSLFNSWLGYTF.